This TCR beta chain was retrieved from a study of blood T cell repertoires in COVID-19. This CDR3 has 19 amino acids. The germline gives CDR1 MGHRA, CDR2 YSYEKL. Trimming took 3 bases from V and 3 from J; bases not matched to a gene: 16. This table comes from immunoSEQ multiplex PCR, and its TCRdb copy is limited to in-frame clones, with some not included. The sample has under 60,000 clones, around 79% seen once. Sequenced material: peripheral blood. The chain joins TRBV4-1 to TRBJ2-2; 7 positions agree with TRBD2. The clonotype was recovered from a human donor with active or convalescent COVID-19. The donor label of this sample is uncertain. This chain's CDR3 is CASSQSYRRGGSYTGELFF. CDR3 DNA sequence: TGCGCCAGCAGCCAGAGCTACCGGAGGGGCGGGAGCTACACCGGGGAGCTGTTTTTT.